The T cell receptor (beta chain) under discussion was sequenced for a study of cytomegalovirus exposure and HLA in healthy donors. Study-level background: The same platform as the 666 first-cohort repertoires was used for the 90 to 150 validation repertoires, a later analysis reported.

The table came from immunoSEQ multiplex PCR; TCRdb's copy has only in-frame clones and leaves some out. The repertoire holds roughly 260,000 clones, more than 75% seen once, with about 3% in the top ten. The donors were part of the validation cohort of roughly 110 subjects. That cohort was separate from the first cohort, which comprised about 730 subjects. General study results and limits: Reports showed the classifier diagnosing cytomegalovirus status with high specificity and sensitivity. Altogether, 160 or so TCR beta chains were recorded as cytomegalovirus-associated.

For this clone: Its antigen is unidentified.

CDR1 and CDR2 from the germline V gene are SGHKS and YYEKEE (reference sequence). The CDR3 spans 16 residues. The junction had 10 bases not matched to a gene; V was cut back by 2 bases and J by 6 bases. This TCR was recovered from a man aged 18 to 29 in good health and CMV-seronegative. This chain joins TRBV5-5 and TRBJ2-2; 7 bases agree with TRBD1. The sequencing sample was made of PBMCs. The CDR3 DNA sequence: TGTGCCAGCAGCTTAAGTGCGAGGACAGGCTCCGGGGAGCTGTTTTTT. Protein: CASSLSARTGSGELFF.